This T cell receptor (beta chain) was recovered during a study of CD8+CD57+ T cells in acquired aplastic anemia. Study-level background: Quantities of DNA derived from sorted CD4+ and CD8+ cells averaged roughly 3 ug.

The CDR3 length is 15 residues. Looked up from germline, CDR1 is SEHNR and CDR2 is FQNEAQ (reference sequence). V lost 1 base and J lost 3, with 12 bases in between. CD8+CD57+ cell expansion, shown by flow cytometry, had occurred in the patients selected for sequencing. The patients all had a severe acquired aplastic anemia diagnosis. Genomic DNA was employed as the template in profiling TCR beta VDJ and CDR3. TCRdb itself ran the reads through MiXCR, one entry per CDR3 protein. The sample carries under 150,000 distinct CDR3 sequences, roughly 40% recorded once. This receptor was taken from a human donor with aplastic anemia. The sample comprised sorted CD4+, CD8+, or CD8+CD57+ T cells (not recorded which) from PBMCs. The gene calls are TRBV7-9 and TRBJ1-2; a weak D match, TRBD1 (6 bases). CDR3 DNA sequence: TGTGCCAGCAGCTTAGTGGGGGGCGCGGACTATGGCTACACCTTC. It yields the protein CASSLVGGADYGYTF. Full variable domain (remainder filled in from reference TRBV7-9 and TRBJ1-2): DTGVSQNPRHKITKRGQNVTFRCDPISEHNRLYWYRQTLGQGPEFLTYFQNEAQLEKSRLLSDRFSAERPKGSFSTLEIQRTEQGDSAMYLCASSLVGGADYGYTFGSGTRLTVV.